This T cell receptor beta chain originates from a study of shared clonotypes between healthy human individuals. Findings and limits, study-wide: The authors sampled blood alone, and tissue repertoires likely differ.

As concerns this clone: Antigen specificity is unknown.

Genomic DNA per cell subset filled all wells of several immunoSEQ plates. TCRdb's copy holds only in-frame clones and misses some; the assay was immunoSEQ multiplex PCR. The table shows around 500,000 clones, with 65% to 85% occurring only once. The study enrolled healthy HIV-negative adults without recent acute infections or vaccinations as donors. Every contributor of samples was a Caucasian grown-up residing in Nashville, Tennessee. Germline lookup yields CDR1 SGHRS and CDR2 YFSETQ. V was cut by 6 bases and J by 4 bases, with 16 bases left in between. The length of the CDR3 is 14 residues. The sequencing sample was made of PBMCs. The chain combines TRBV5-1 with TRBJ1-2; D remains unclear. This receptor was identified in a woman aged 35 to 49 in good health. Some clones in this sample may be carry-over from other donors' samples. DNA of the CDR3: TGCGCCAGCAAATCTCCTACACCAGCCTATGGCTACACCTTC. As protein: CASKSPTPAYGYTF.